This passage covers 26 T cell receptor beta chains from one sample sequenced in a study of blood T cells in healthy people across ages. With a J-beta primer mix and a sample-barcoded 5' primer, a second PCR ran roughly 6 to 11 cycles. A single record per CDR3 protein comes from TCRdb applying MiXCR to the 5' RACE reads. The sample lists roughly 900,000 distinct CDR3 sequences, less than 35% occurring once. Sample: blood. The receptors shown here come from a woman aged 80 or over in good health.

Notes on this clonotype: A read error may be the cause here, since a much bigger clone is one base away. The chain recombines TRBV7-2 with TRBJ2-5, with 7 nucleotides matching TRBD2. CDR1 SGHTA and CDR2 FQGNSA come from the germline V gene. V was pared by 7 bases and J by 1 base, with 12 bases of the junction left unmatched. This CDR3 is built from 16 residues. DNA for the CDR3: TGTGCCAGCAACTTGCTGCCCGGGGGGACCCAAGAGACCCAGTACTTC. Translating gives CASNLLPGGTQETQYF.

This chain uses TRBV3-1 with TRBJ1-6; a possible D gene is TRBD1 (5 bases). Germline CDR1 and CDR2: LGHDT and YNNKEL (reference sequence). V lost 1 base and J 11 bases, leaving 18 bases between the germline ends. The CDR3 is 16 residues long. The DNA for the CDR3 is TGTGCCAGCAGCCAAGGGGGGAACAGGTTGTATCCACCCCTCCACTTT. This codes for CASSQGGNRLYPPLHF.

The V gene is TRBV5-8, the J gene TRBJ2-2, with D possibly matching TRBD2 (6 bases). Germline loops: CDR1 SGHTS, CDR2 YDEGEE. CDR3 length equals 14 residues. V dropped 7 bases and J dropped 4 bases, with 14 bases sitting between them. CDR3 DNA sequence: TGTGCCAGCTCGCGGGGAGAGGGCACCGGGGAGCTGTTTTTT. Translated: CASSRGEGTGELFF.

Note on this clonotype: A clone one base away is much larger, so this may be a read error. The chain links TRBV12-3 or TRBV12-4 to TRBJ2-3; TRBD2 aligns across 12 bases. V gave up 3 bases and J gave up 9 bases; unmatched junction bases: 19. This CDR3 is 19 amino acids long. CDR3 DNA: TGTGCCAGCAGTTTCGGACTAGCGGGGATAAGGGGGATAGGGGGAACGCAGTATTTT. Amino acids: CASSFGLAGIRGIGGTQYF.

This clonotype was found once. This chain uses TRBV6-1 with TRBJ2-5; 8 positions agree with TRBD1. Near its end, the DNA agrees better with TRBJ2-7, so the J call may be wrong. The length of the CDR3 is 14 residues. Per the germline V gene, CDR1 is MNHNS and CDR2 is SASEGT. The CDR3 DNA sequence: TGTGCCAGCAGTGACCCAGGGGGCCCCTACGAGCAGTACTTC. Translating gives CASSDPGGPYEQYF.

This clonotype was counted at least ten times. The V and J genes are TRBV6-2 or TRBV6-3 and TRBJ2-1; TRBD2 matches 9 bases. CDR3 length: 14 amino acids. Per germline, CDR1 MNHEY and CDR2 SVGEGT. V was clipped by 6 bases and J by 6 bases; unmatched bases: 6. The CDR3 DNA is TGTGCCAGCAGGTCAGCGGGGGGAGTCAATGAGCAGTTCTTC. It encodes CASRSAGGVNEQFF.

The V call is TRBV10-3, the J call TRBJ1-1; 11 bases fit TRBD1. In germline, CDR1 is ENHRY, CDR2 SYGVKD. V lost 7 bases, J lost 5 bases, and 3 bases stayed unmatched. This CDR3 has 13 amino acids. The chain's CDR3 is CAITRDRGTEAFF. The DNA for the CDR3 is TGTGCCATCACGCGGGACAGGGGGACTGAAGCTTTCTTT.

CDR3 in DNA: TGTGCCAGCAGACGGAAAGTGGGTTCAGATACGCAGTATTTT. Its translation is CASRRKVGSDTQYF. The rearrangement joins TRBV12-3 or TRBV12-4 to TRBJ2-3; D uncertain. Trimming stripped 6 bases from V and 4 bases from J, with 14 bases between. The CDR3 contains 14 residues.

Only a few counts were recorded for this clonotype. The genes are TRBV7-2 and TRBJ1-1; 10 bases agree with TRBD1. This CDR3 is 14 amino acids long. CDR1 and CDR2 from the germline V gene are SGHTA and FQGNSA. V lost 3 bases to trimming and J lost 5 bases; unmatched junction nucleotides: 3. The CDR3 coding sequence is TGTGCCAGCAGCTTCCGGGACAGGGGAACTGAAGCTTTCTTT. It specifies CASSFRDRGTEAFF.

This clonotype appeared many times. The V gene is TRBV18, the J gene TRBJ2-6; 8 bases fit TRBD1. The germline gives CDR1 KGHSH, CDR2 LQKENI. Losses at the gene ends were 3 bases for V and 4 bases for J; bases not matched to a gene: 2. The CDR3 covers 15 residues. DNA of the CDR3: TGTGCCAGCTCACCGACAGGGGACGGGGCCAACGTCCTGACTTTC. It encodes CASSPTGDGANVLTF. Drawing the rest from reference TRBV18 and TRBJ2-6, the complete variable domain is NAGVMQNPRHLVRRRGQEARLRCSPMKGHSHVYWYRQLPEEGLKFMVYLQKENIIDESGMPKERFSAEFPKEGPSILRIQQVVRGDSAAYFCASSPTGDGANVLTFGAGSRLTVL.

About this clonotype itself: It may be a read error: a sequence one base away is much more abundant. This sequence joins TRBV7-2 and TRBJ2-1, with 7 bases fitting TRBD1. The CDR3 is 14 residues long. Germline CDR1 reads SGHTA; CDR2 reads FQGNSA. The trim removed 8 bases at V and 10 bases at J, leaving 14 bases unmatched. The CDR3 is CASGLREGAREQFF. CDR3 coding DNA: TGTGCCAGCGGACTCCGTGAGGGGGCTCGGGAGCAGTTCTTC.

The chain links TRBV7-2 to TRBJ2-5, with 12 positions matching TRBD2. With V trimmed by 5 bases and J by 5 bases, 15 bases remained unmatched. Germline values: CDR1 SGHTA, CDR2 FQGNSA. The CDR3 totals 18 residues. The CDR3 here is CASSLLLAGGATVETQYF. The CDR3 region has the DNA TGTGCCAGCAGCCTGTTACTAGCGGGAGGTGCGACCGTGGAGACCCAGTACTTC.

This clonotype was recorded many times. This chain joins TRBV7-2 and TRBJ1-4; D possibly corresponds to TRBD1 (6 bases). The germline V gene has CDR1 SGHTA and CDR2 FQGNSA. The CDR3 consists of 15 residues. The V end was cut by 2 bases, the J end by 4 bases, with 11 bases between. As DNA, the CDR3 is TGTGCCAGCAGCTTATCCGGGACAATTAATGAAAAACTGTTTTTT. Protein sequence: CASSLSGTINEKLFF.

This chain links TRBV7-2 with TRBJ2-3, with 12 bases that match TRBD2. The CDR3 spans 17 residues. CDR1 and CDR2 (germline): SGHTA, FQGNSA. V trimming: 5 bases; J trimming: 1 base; junction bases outside the gene matches: 7. CDR3 nucleotides: TGTGCCAGCAGCCTTGCGGCTAGCGGGAGGGGCACAGATACGCAGTATTTT. Translation gives CASSLAASGRGTDTQYF.

Comments on this clonotype: Only one base separates this from a far larger clonotype, so it likely reflects a read error. The rearrangement uses TRBV6-1 and TRBJ1-2, with 9 bases that match TRBD1. The CDR3 spans 12 residues. In germline, CDR1 is MNHNS, CDR2 SASEGT. This CDR3 reads CASRQGDYSYTF. The CDR3 DNA reads TGTGCCAGCCGACAGGGGGACTATAGCTACACCTTC.

The chain uses TRBV10-1 and TRBJ2-5; possibly TRBD1 for D (6 bases). Germline values: CDR1 WNHNN, CDR2 SYGVQD (reference sequence). The CDR3 sequence is 12 residues long. V lost 0 bases, J lost 13 bases, and 12 bases lay in between. CDR3 in amino acids: CASSESGGHPYF. The CDR3 region has the DNA TGCGCCAGCAGTGAGTCTGGGGGCCACCCGTACTTC.

This clonotype showed up just a few times. The chain employs TRBV6-2 or TRBV6-3 and TRBJ2-7; D is uncertain. V gave up 6 bases and J gave up 4 bases, with 7 bases separating them. The CDR3 totals 11 residues. Germline CDR1 reads MNHEY; CDR2 reads SVGEGT. The CDR3 protein is CASRVEYEQYF. The CDR3 coding sequence is TGTGCCAGCAGAGTAGAGTACGAGCAGTACTTC.

The chain recombines TRBV6-5 with TRBJ2-1; tentatively, D is TRBD2 (6 bases). The V gene's germline CDR1 is MNHEY and CDR2 SVGAGI. The V and J ends lost 3 bases and 4 bases respectively, with 10 bases between them. This CDR3 has 14 amino acids. The CDR3 DNA reads TGTGCCAGCAGTTATGCGGGGACGTACAATGAGCAGTTCTTC. Amino acids: CASSYAGTYNEQFF.

The rearrangement uses TRBV19 and TRBJ1-5; 8 positions agree with TRBD1. Unmatched junction bases numbered 6, after V lost 6 bases and J lost 2 bases. The CDR3 totals 15 residues. Germline-derived CDR1 and CDR2 are LNHDA and SQIVND (reference sequence). CDR3 amino acids: CASRTQGVGNQPQHF. In DNA, the CDR3 is TGTGCCAGTAGAACACAGGGGGTCGGCAATCAGCCCCAGCATTTT. Full variable domain (missing parts from reference TRBV19 and TRBJ1-5): DGGITQSPKYLFRKEGQNVTLSCEQNLNHDAMYWYRQDPGQGLRLIYYSQIVNDFQKGDIAEGYSVSREKKESFPLTVTSAQKNPTAFYLCASRTQGVGNQPQHFGDGTRLSIL.

This sequence joins TRBV20-1 and TRBJ2-2; D gene unclear. Trimming shortened V by 1 base and J by 6 bases, and 15 bases separated the two germline ends. The CDR3 is made up of 15 amino acids. Per the germline V gene, CDR1 is DFQATT and CDR2 is SNEGSKA (reference sequence). CDR3 sequence (DNA): TGCAGTGCTAGAGTCGCATCCGGTATTGCCGGGGAGCTGTTTTTT. Translated, it gives CSARVASGIAGELFF.

The CDR3 region has the DNA TGCAGTGCTAGAGATTGGGGGCGGGGGGCTAATACGCAGTATTTT. Translating it yields CSARDWGRGANTQYF. The chain recombines TRBV20-1 with TRBJ2-3; TRBD2 matches at 8 bases. Unmatched junction bases numbered 9, after V lost 0 bases and J lost 7 bases. Germline CDR1 and CDR2: DFQATT and SNEGSKA (reference sequence). This CDR3 is 15 amino acids long.

This clonotype was detected a few times. The V gene is TRBV28, the J gene TRBJ2-3; no firm D call. CDR3 length equals 15 residues. V was trimmed by 4 bases and J by 3 bases, leaving 14 bases between them. CDR1 is MDHEN, CDR2 SYDVKM, per germline. Here the CDR3 reads CASSYPFGRTDTQYF. The CDR3 nucleotides read TGTGCCAGCAGTTACCCCTTCGGCAGGACAGATACGCAGTATTTT.

This clonotype showed up many times. The CDR3 here is CASSSGVGPQHF. The CDR3 DNA reads as TGTGCCAGCAGCTCTGGGGTCGGGCCCCAGCATTTT. This chain connects TRBV5-6 to TRBJ1-5, with D hard to call. The V gene's germline CDR1 is SGHDT and CDR2 YYEEEE. Trimming removed 3 bases at V and 9 bases at J, with 10 bases between. There are 12 residues in the CDR3.

Many counts were recorded for this clonotype. This chain uses TRBV20-1 with TRBJ2-3, with 11 nucleotides matching TRBD2. Germline V gene lookup returns CDR1 DFQATT and CDR2 SNEGSKA (reference sequence). Germline trimming cut 4 bases from V and 2 bases from J; bases unmatched to any gene: 8. This CDR3 has 16 residues. The CDR3 protein is CSATARTSGYTDTQYF. The CDR3 nucleotides are TGCAGTGCTACTGCGAGGACTAGCGGGTACACAGATACGCAGTATTTT.

The rearrangement links TRBV11-2 to TRBJ2-1, with no clear D. V gave up 0 bases and J gave up 9 bases, with 9 bases separating them. The V gene's germline CDR1 is SGHAT and CDR2 FQNNGV. This CDR3 region has 13 residues. The CDR3 loop reads CASSLEARLEQFF. DNA of the CDR3: TGTGCCAGCAGCTTAGAAGCCAGACTTGAGCAGTTCTTC.

This clonotype was observed a few times. In nucleotides, the CDR3 is TGCAGTGCTCTGGACAGGGGGAGTGAAAAACTGTTTTTT. It yields the protein CSALDRGSEKLFF. The chain has TRBV20-1 and TRBJ1-4; 10 nucleotides match TRBD1. With 5 bases clipped from V and 7 bases from J, the junction kept 4 bases outside the gene matches. The CDR3 extends over 13 amino acids. Germline CDR1 and CDR2: DFQATT and SNEGSKA (reference sequence).